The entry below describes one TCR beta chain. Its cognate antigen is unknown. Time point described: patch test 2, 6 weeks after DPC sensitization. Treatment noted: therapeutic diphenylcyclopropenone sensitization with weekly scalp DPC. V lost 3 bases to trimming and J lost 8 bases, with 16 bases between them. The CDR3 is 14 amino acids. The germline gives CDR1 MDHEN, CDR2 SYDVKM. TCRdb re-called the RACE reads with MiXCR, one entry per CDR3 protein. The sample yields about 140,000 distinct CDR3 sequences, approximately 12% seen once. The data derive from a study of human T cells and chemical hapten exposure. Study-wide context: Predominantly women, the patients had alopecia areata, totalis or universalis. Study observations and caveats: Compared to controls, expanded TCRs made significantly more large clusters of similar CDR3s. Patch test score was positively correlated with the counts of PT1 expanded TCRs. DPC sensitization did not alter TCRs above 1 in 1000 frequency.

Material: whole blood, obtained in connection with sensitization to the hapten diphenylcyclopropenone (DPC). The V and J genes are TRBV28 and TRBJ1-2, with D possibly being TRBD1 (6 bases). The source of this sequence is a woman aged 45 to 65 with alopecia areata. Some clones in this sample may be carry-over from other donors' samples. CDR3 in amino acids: CASSFSGGARGYTF. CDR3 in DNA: TGTGCCAGCAGTTTCTCGGGGGGCGCGAGGGGCTACACCTTC.